The entry that follows covers one T cell receptor (beta chain) sequence. What antigen it recognizes has not been identified. Compared with germline, one end of the junction differs, possibly owing to a read error. The time point label, read with the paper, signifies: longitudinal time-point 1 (baseline). Healthy controls were blood bank volunteers in Maryland, USA. For the unsorted PBMC libraries, 2 million PBMCs were stored in RNAlater at -80 degrees C until RNA extraction and were used to generate the libraries. Peripheral blood was subjected to Ficoll-Hypaque density gradient centrifugation to isolate PBMCs, which were then cryopreserved in liquid nitrogen. cDNA synthesis used template-switch 5'RACE with a primer carrying a 10-nucleotide random unique molecular identifier tagging each TCR transcript. Every sequencing run covered 15-18 subjects and yielded more than 160 million TCR-beta sequences. Total RNA was extracted with the RNeasy kit. TCR-beta VDJ regions were amplified with primers for the TCR constant region and the 5'RACE anchor, using the KAPA Real-time Library Amplification kit. Sample indexes and Illumina adaptors were added in a first PCR, and a second PCR then increased library yield. After Ampure bead purification, the TCR product of roughly 650 bp was size-selected on a 2% E-gel SizeSelection system. Library quality was checked on a Bioanalyzer, concentration was measured with Qubit, and libraries were quantified with the Kapa Library Quantification kit before pooling. An Illumina HiSeq 2500 was used to sequence the libraries paired-end at 2 x 150 bp. To increase sequence diversity, about 23-32% phiX was spiked into each library pool. Under the source paper's analysis protocol: The quality-filtered reads were processed with the UMI-based MiGEC pipeline, whose error correction step removed more than 80% of the raw TCR sequences. IMGT germline references were used for aligning VDJ genes, and each clonotype was defined as a unique CDR3 amino acid sequence together with its V-J genes. Clonal expansion, Shannon diversity, and CDR3 relatedness (CalcPairwiseDistances, ClusterSamples) were evaluated with VDJtools, and phylogenetic trees were built with CLCbio workbench. Using coefficient-of-variation modelling across technical triplicates, the study counted a clone as expanded if it had at least 8 unique UMIs. TCRdb reworked the public reads: Q25 trimming with fastp, MiXCR clone assembly, productive beta chains retained. For every CDR3 protein sequence, its rows merge into one entry that carries the most common genes and DNA. These V and J calls are TCRdb output, not the study's own analysis. This sample lists tens of thousands of distinct CDR3 sequences; approximately 10% were detected once. The ten largest clonotypes hold 9.5% to 10% of the sample.

This sample was taken from a study of neurological immune-mediated disorders (dated by TCRdb to the late 2010s). For the wider study: Peripheral blood TCR-beta repertoires from patients with HTLV-I-associated myelopathy (HAM/TSP), patients with multiple sclerosis, and healthy controls were compared in the study using UMI-based sequencing. The roughly 100 TCR-beta libraries covered PBMC samples along with longitudinal samples, technical triplicates, and paired sorted CD4+ and CD8+ T-cell subsets. The cohort comprised 65 to 75 subjects: around 15 HAM/TSP patients, roughly 34 multiple sclerosis patients and around 20 healthy controls. Longitudinal HAM/TSP and healthy donors were sampled at 3 time-points each (about 3-45 month intervals). Broad study findings and their caveats: Expanded clones from different subjects shared no identical CDR3 amino acid sequences, which suggests that TCR-beta repertoires were private in all groups. TCR clonal expansion was highest in HAM/TSP patients and lowest in MS patients, with MS patients falling below even healthy controls.

The germline V gene gives CDR1 as SGHTA and CDR2 as FQGNSA. Including cysteine and phenylalanine, the CDR3 has 17 amino acids. Of the read, only the CDR3 DNA is kept; its 51 bases are in frame from base 1. The specimen sequenced was PBMCs. This TCR was recovered from a man aged 30-40 years in good health. The chain uses TRBV7-2 and TRBJ2-1, with 8 central nucleotides matching TRBD1. Read as DNA, the sequence is TGTTCCAGAAGCTCCCGACAGGGGTCCCGCTCCTACAATGAGCAGTTCTTC. The resulting protein is CSRSSRQGSRSYNEQFF.